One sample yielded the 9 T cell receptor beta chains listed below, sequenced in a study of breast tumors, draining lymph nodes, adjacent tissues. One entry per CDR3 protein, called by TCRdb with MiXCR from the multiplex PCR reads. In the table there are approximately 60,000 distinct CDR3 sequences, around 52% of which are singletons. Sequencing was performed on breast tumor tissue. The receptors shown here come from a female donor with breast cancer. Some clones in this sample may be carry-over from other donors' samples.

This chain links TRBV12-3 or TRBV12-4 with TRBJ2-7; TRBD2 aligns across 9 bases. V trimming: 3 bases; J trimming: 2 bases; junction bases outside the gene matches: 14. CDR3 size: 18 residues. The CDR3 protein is CASSFFLGGGAQTYEQYF. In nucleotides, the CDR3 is TGTGCCAGCAGTTTTTTTCTTGGCGGGGGGGCCCAAACCTACGAGCAGTACTTC.

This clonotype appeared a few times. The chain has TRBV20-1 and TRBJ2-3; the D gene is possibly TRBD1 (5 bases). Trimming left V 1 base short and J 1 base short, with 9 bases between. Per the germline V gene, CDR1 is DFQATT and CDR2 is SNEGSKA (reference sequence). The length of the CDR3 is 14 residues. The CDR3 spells CSARVVRGTDTQYF. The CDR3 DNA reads TGCAGTGCTAGAGTTGTCAGGGGCACAGATACGCAGTATTTT.

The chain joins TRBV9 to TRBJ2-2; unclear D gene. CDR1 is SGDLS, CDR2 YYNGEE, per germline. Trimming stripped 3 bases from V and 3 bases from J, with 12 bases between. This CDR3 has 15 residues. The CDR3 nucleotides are TGTGCCAGCAGCGCCGGAGTACTTGACACCGGGGAGCTGTTTTTT. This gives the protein CASSAGVLDTGELFF. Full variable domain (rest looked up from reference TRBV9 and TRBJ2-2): DSGVTQTPKHLITATGQRVTLRCSPRSGDLSVYWYQQSLDQGLQFLIQYYNGEERAKGNILERFSAQQFPDLHSELNLSSLELGDSALYFCASSAGVLDTGELFFGEGSRLTVL.

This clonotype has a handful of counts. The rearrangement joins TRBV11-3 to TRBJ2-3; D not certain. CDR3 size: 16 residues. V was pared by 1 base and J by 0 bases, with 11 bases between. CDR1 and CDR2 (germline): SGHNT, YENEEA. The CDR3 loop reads CASSLGRSTSTDTQYF. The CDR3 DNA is TGTGCCAGCAGCTTAGGGCGGAGCACTAGCACAGATACGCAGTATTTT.

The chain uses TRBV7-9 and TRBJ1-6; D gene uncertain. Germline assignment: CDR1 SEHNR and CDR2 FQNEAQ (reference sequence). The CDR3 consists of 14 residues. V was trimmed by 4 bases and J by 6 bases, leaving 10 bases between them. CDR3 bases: TGTGCCAGCAGCTCCGGGCGCCCTAATTCACCCCTCCACTTT. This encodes CASSSGRPNSPLHF.

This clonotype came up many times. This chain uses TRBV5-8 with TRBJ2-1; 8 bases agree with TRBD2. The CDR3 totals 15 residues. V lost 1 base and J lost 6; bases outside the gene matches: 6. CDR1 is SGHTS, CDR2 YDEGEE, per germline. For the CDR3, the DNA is TGTGCCAGCAGCTTGCAAGGACTAGCAGGCAATGAGCAGTTCTTC. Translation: CASSLQGLAGNEQFF.

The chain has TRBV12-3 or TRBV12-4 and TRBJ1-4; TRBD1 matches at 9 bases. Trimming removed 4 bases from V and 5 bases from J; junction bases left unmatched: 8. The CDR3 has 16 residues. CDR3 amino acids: CASSWNRGRGNEKLFF. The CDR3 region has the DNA TGTGCCAGCAGTTGGAACAGGGGGCGCGGGAATGAAAAACTGTTTTTT.

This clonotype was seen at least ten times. CDR3 sequence (DNA): TGCGCCAGCAGCCCCACAGGGTCTGGGGCCAACGTCCTGACTTTC. This codes for CASSPTGSGANVLTF. This chain joins TRBV4-1 and TRBJ2-6, with D perhaps TRBD1 (6 bases). V gave up 4 bases and J gave up 1 base, with 8 bases separating them. CDR1 is MGHRA, CDR2 YSYEKL, per germline. This CDR3 is 15 amino acids long.

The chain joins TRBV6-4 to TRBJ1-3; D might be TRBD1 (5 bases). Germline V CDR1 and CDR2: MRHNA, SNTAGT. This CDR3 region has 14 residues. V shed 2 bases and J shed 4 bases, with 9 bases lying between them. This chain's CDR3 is CASSDRGTGNTIYF. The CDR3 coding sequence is TGTGCCAGCAGTGACAGGGGTACGGGAAACACCATATATTTT.